The clone carrying this T cell receptor beta chain has at least ten counts. The antigen remains unidentified. This sample was taken from a study of T cells in Graves' hyperthyroidism and ophthalmopathy. Study-wide background: Any treatment followed the collection of peripheral blood at initial diagnosis.

Whole-study results and caveats: Stable hyperthyroidism was told apart from ophthalmopathy by a model built on 13 V-J features. Blood also held most thyroid clonotypes expanded beyond 0.001.

Using RNA transcripts as the source, TCR beta CDR3 regions were amplified. The HTBI primer set served for first-round RT-PCR of the TCR CDR3. TCRdb re-called the multiplex PCR reads with MiXCR, one entry per CDR3 protein. The sample holds roughly 720,000 distinct CDR3 sequences, around 16% seen once. Germline loops: CDR1 MDHEN, CDR2 SYDVKM. This CDR3 has 15 residues. With V trimmed by 2 bases and J by 4 bases, 5 bases remained unmatched. The V and J genes are TRBV28 and TRBJ2-1, with 7 positions matching TRBD2. This TCR came from a man aged 50-60 years with Graves' hyperthyroidism. Sample: blood. The CDR3 DNA follows: TGTGCCAGCAGTTTAAGCGGGGATTTATACAATGAGCAGTTCTTC. Its translation: CASSLSGDLYNEQFF.